The clone carrying this T cell receptor (beta chain) was picked up a small number of times. Its specificity is not known. 5'RACE template switching added a universal primer site and UMIs to TCR cDNA. TCRdb processed the 5' RACE reads anew with MiXCR; each CDR3 protein has one entry. The table has approximately 93,000 distinct CDR3 sequences, about 6% seen once. This record comes from a study of T cells after yellow fever vaccination. With V trimmed by 4 bases and J by 5 bases, 3 bases remained unmatched. This CDR3 contains 13 residues. Germline V gene lookup returns CDR1 DFQATT and CDR2 SNEGSKA (reference sequence). Whole-study results and caveats: Clones that expanded after primary vaccination mostly reappeared after the booster (roughly 95% CD4, approximately 85% CD8). Contaminants from the bulk population, in the form of abundant clonotypes, could be found in FACS-sorted repertoires. The secondary response was weaker, and its peak arrived faster, on day 5 versus 15.

The specimen was CD8+ T cells sorted from PBMCs, collected 10 days after the yellow fever booster vaccination. The chain couples TRBV20-1 to TRBJ1-3, with 9 nucleotides matching TRBD1. The TCR comes from a young man who received the YFV17D yellow fever vaccine. The CDR3 DNA reads as TGCAGTGCTACCGGGACAGGGAGAAACACCATATATTTT. Its translation is CSATGTGRNTIYF.